Listed below are T cell receptor beta chains from one sample, sequenced in a study of blood T cell repertoires in COVID-19. Profiling relied on immunoSEQ multiplex PCR, and the TCRdb table lists in-frame clones only, not all of them. The profile shows about 340,000 clones, 92% of them singletons. The sequencing sample was made of PBMCs or T cells enriched from blood (not recorded which). The receptor set was obtained from a woman in her twenties or thirties who had recovered from COVID-19. Each CDR3 is given with its conserved first and last residue. The D gene is left open where the match is weak. The size field is filled for only some rows; it gives once, few, many or a size class.

CDR3	DNA	size	J	D	V
CASSPRPGGAKNIQYF	TGTGCCAGCAGCCCCCGCCCAGGGGGAGCCAAAAACATTCAGTACTTC	NA	TRBJ2-4	TRBD1	TRBV9
CASSFFGPVEKLFF	TGTGCCAGCAGCTTTTTTGGTCCGGTCGAAAAACTGTTTTTT	NA	TRBJ1-4	NA	TRBV7-9
CASSLRGQASFLISNQPQHF	TGTGCCAGCAGTTTAAGGGGACAGGCCTCCTTCCTGATCAGCAATCAGCCCCAGCATTTT	NA	TRBJ1-5	TRBD1	TRBV28
CASRLAPKGLAVNNEQFF	TGTGCAAGTCGCTTAGCGCCAAAGGGACTAGCGGTCAACAATGAGCAGTTCTTC	NA	TRBJ2-1	NA	TRBV12-2
CASSYQQSPEAFF	TGTGCCAGCAGCTATCAACAAAGTCCTGAAGCTTTCTTT	NA	TRBJ1-1	NA	TRBV7-9
CASSEDGGSYGYTF	TGTGCCAGCAGCGAAGATGGGGGGAGCTATGGCTACACCTTC	once	TRBJ1-2	NA	TRBV11-2
CATSRAGGRSLYEQYF	TGTGCCACCAGCAGAGCAGGGGGCCGTTCCCTCTACGAGCAGTACTTC	NA	TRBJ2-7	TRBD1	TRBV15
CASSYASGQGLPKLFF	TGTGCCAGCAGTTACGCTTCGGGACAGGGGCTCCCAAAACTGTTTTTT	NA	TRBJ1-4	TRBD1	TRBV6-5
CASSYYRGLNYGYTF	TGTGCCAGCAGCTACTACAGGGGGCTGAACTATGGCTACACCTTC	NA	TRBJ1-2	TRBD1	TRBV5-6
CASSQYRGRQPQHF	TGCGCCAGCAGCCAGTACAGGGGGCGGCAGCCCCAGCATTTT	NA	TRBJ1-5	TRBD1	TRBV4-1
CASSQGYQGSSPLHF	TGCGCCAGCAGCCAAGGATATCAGGGCAGTTCACCCCTCCACTTT	NA	TRBJ1-6	NA	TRBV4-1
CASSSSGTQYF	TGCGCCAGCAGCTCCTCGGGTACGCAGTATTTT	NA	TRBJ2-3	NA	TRBV5-1
CASSRIAGGPTDTQYF	TGTGCCAGCAGCCGGATAGCGGGGGGGCCGACAGATACGCAGTATTTT	NA	TRBJ2-3	TRBD2	TRBV7-8
CASSLQRVDEQFF	TGCGCCAGCAGCTTGCAGCGGGTCGATGAGCAGTTCTTC	NA	TRBJ2-1	NA	TRBV5-1
CASSQTPGTGLFSDTQYF	TGCGCCAGCAGCCAAACTCCTGGGACTGGGCTCTTTTCAGATACGCAGTATTTT	NA	TRBJ2-3	NA	TRBV4-1
CASSTRTGNGYTF	TGTGCCAGCAGCACCCGGACAGGGAATGGCTACACCTTC	NA	TRBJ1-2	TRBD1	TRBV7-2
CASSSGTANSPLHF	TGTGCCAGCAGTTCCGGGACAGCCAATTCACCCCTCCACTTT	NA	TRBJ1-6	TRBD1	TRBV2
CASRNSDQETQYF	TGCGCCAGCAGAAACTCCGACCAAGAGACCCAGTACTTC	NA	TRBJ2-5	NA	TRBV5-1
CASSSLLGLTETQYF	TGCGCCAGCAGCTCCTTACTAGGGTTAACGGAGACCCAGTACTTC	NA	TRBJ2-5	NA	TRBV5-1
CASSFDGGYEQYF	TGTGCCAGCAGTTTTGATGGGGGGTACGAGCAGTACTTC	medium-sized	TRBJ2-7	NA	TRBV6-2/TRBV6-3
CASSVDHSSYEQYF	TGTGCCAGCAGCGTAGATCACAGCTCCTACGAGCAGTACTTC	NA	TRBJ2-7	NA	TRBV9
CATISSGGRPTGANVLTF	TGTGCCACAATCTCTAGCGGGGGTCGTCCCACTGGGGCCAACGTCCTGACTTTC	NA	TRBJ2-6	TRBD2	TRBV5-4
CATTLGQGHGELFF	TGTGCCACCACCTTGGGACAGGGGCACGGGGAGCTGTTTTTT	NA	TRBJ2-2	TRBD1	TRBV27
CASSARDRGREAFF	TGTGCCAGCAGCGCCCGGGACAGGGGCCGTGAAGCTTTCTTT	NA	TRBJ1-1	TRBD1	TRBV7-2
CASSMRFDTQYF	TGTGCCAGCAGTATGAGATTTGATACGCAGTATTTT	NA	TRBJ2-3	NA	TRBV7-2
CASSLGLAGVSEQYF	TGTGCCAGCAGTTTAGGTCTAGCGGGAGTAAGTGAGCAGTACTTC	NA	TRBJ2-7	TRBD2	TRBV28
CASSFVREAYNEQFF	TGTGCCAGCAGCTTCGTCAGGGAAGCCTACAATGAGCAGTTCTTC	few	TRBJ2-1	NA	TRBV7-2
CASSLAGQVFYGYTF	TGTGCCAGCAGCTTAGCGGGACAGGTATTCTATGGCTACACCTTC	NA	TRBJ1-2	TRBD1	TRBV7-9
CASSQRGRGLASYEQYF	TGCGCCAGCAGCCAACGCGGTAGGGGACTAGCGTCCTACGAGCAGTACTTC	NA	TRBJ2-7	TRBD2	TRBV4-1
CASSHRESEGYTF	TGTGCCAGCTCCCACAGGGAAAGCGAAGGCTACACCTTC	NA	TRBJ1-2	NA	TRBV18
CASSSLAGDYNEQFF	TGTGCCAGCAGCTCCCTAGCGGGGGACTACAATGAGCAGTTCTTC	NA	TRBJ2-1	TRBD2	TRBV11-1
CTSTAWRVVSNQPQHF	TGCACCAGCACCGCGTGGAGGGTTGTGAGCAATCAGCCCCAGCATTTT	NA	TRBJ1-5	NA	TRBV1
CASSHDVASWVGETQYF	TGTGCCAGCAGCCATGATGTGGCGAGTTGGGTCGGGGAGACCCAGTACTTC	NA	TRBJ2-5	NA	TRBV3-1/TRBV3-2
CSATGNYGYTF	TGCAGTGCTACAGGGAACTATGGCTACACCTTC	NA	TRBJ1-2	NA	TRBV20-1
CASSLDSGSNNEQFF	TGTGCCAGCAGCTTGGATTCCGGTAGCAACAATGAGCAGTTCTTC	NA	TRBJ2-1	NA	TRBV5-4
CAISTGTGRSYNEQFF	TGTGCCATCAGTACCGGGACAGGGCGCTCCTACAATGAGCAGTTCTTC	once	TRBJ2-1	TRBD1	TRBV10-3
CSASEGPGEQYF	TGCAGCGCCTCGGAGGGGCCTGGGGAGCAGTACTTC	NA	TRBJ2-7	NA	TRBV29-1
CASSLRQGTFMNTEAFF	TGTGCCAGCAGTTTACGACAGGGAACATTCATGAACACTGAAGCTTTCTTT	NA	TRBJ1-1	TRBD1	TRBV28
CASSTGDTQYF	TGTGCCAGCAGCACAGGAGATACGCAGTATTTT	once	TRBJ2-3	NA	TRBV7-8
CASSVVGAGGLNEQFF	TGTGCCAGCAGCGTAGTAGGAGCGGGGGGGCTTAATGAGCAGTTCTTC	NA	TRBJ2-1	TRBD2	TRBV9